Shown below are 12 T cell receptor beta chains from a single sample sequenced in a study of post-analysis software for immune sequencing data. Included in the TCR beta cDNA libraries were unique molecular identifiers. TCRdb processed the PCR reads anew with MiXCR; each CDR3 protein has one entry. The sample lists under 200,000 distinct CDR3 sequences, over 25% seen once, with around 3.7% in the top ten. Findings of the study overall: The five TRBV segments detected at higher frequency in patients than in controls included TRBV5-6, TRBV5-1 and TRBV20-1.

No antigen has been identified for these receptors. Source material: blood. These receptors all stem from a girl aged 2-17 years with multiple sclerosis.

As to this clonotype: This may come from a read error, since a much larger clone is one base off. The rearrangement links TRBV15 to TRBJ2-7; 10 bases line up with TRBD1. V dropped 3 bases and J dropped 7; count of bases not matched to a gene: 12. Per the germline V gene, CDR1 is LNHNV and CDR2 is YYDKDF (reference sequence). The CDR3 extends over 16 amino acids. CDR3 bases: TGTGCCACCAGCAGCACCGGGACAGGGGTCTACAATGAGCAGTACTTC. This codes for CATSSTGTGVYNEQYF.

The CDR3 loop reads CSAKPPAAGANVLTF. For the CDR3, the DNA is TGCAGTGCTAAGCCCCCAGCTGCCGGGGCCAACGTCCTGACTTTC. The chain links TRBV20-1 to TRBJ2-6; D is unclear. The CDR3 length is 15 residues. The V gene's germline CDR1 is DFQATT and CDR2 SNEGSKA (reference sequence). V lost 4 bases, J lost 4 bases, and 14 bases lay in between.

A note on this clonotype: One end of the junction fails to match germline, which may point to a read error. The chain carries TRBV20-1 and TRBJ2-7; D gene unclear. The CDR3 contains 13 residues. CDR1 DFQATT and CDR2 SNEGSKA come from the germline V gene (reference sequence). CDR3: CGARVPISLEQYF. The CDR3 bases are TGCGGTGCTAGAGTTCCTATCTCTCTCGAGCAGTACTTC.

The chain uses TRBV7-2 and TRBJ2-5; TRBD2 aligns across 7 bases. Unmatched junction bases numbered 14, after V lost 5 bases and J lost 11 bases. This CDR3 is 14 amino acids long. CDR1 is SGHTA and CDR2 is FQGNSA in the germline V gene. CDR3 residues: CASSDMTSLHEQYF. The CDR3 nucleotides are TGTGCCAGCAGCGATATGACTAGCCTCCATGAGCAGTACTTC. Full variable domain (remainder filled in from reference TRBV7-2 and TRBJ2-5): GAGVSQSPSNKVTEKGKDVELRCDPISGHTALYWYRQSLGQGLEFLIYFQGNSAPDKSGLPSDRFSAERTGGSVSTLTIQRTQQEDSAVYLCASSDMTSLHEQYFGPGTRLLVL.

This clonotype was counted ten times or more. J is TRBJ1-2 and V is TRBV12-3 or TRBV12-4; D call uncertain. V lost 6 bases to trimming and J lost 5 bases, with 16 bases between them. The CDR3 loop spans 14 amino acids. DNA for the CDR3: TGTGCCAGCAGACCTTGGGAGGGAGGATATGGCTACACCTTC. This sequence encodes CASRPWEGGYGYTF.

This clonotype was observed at least ten times. The chain combines TRBV28 with TRBJ1-2; a possible D gene is TRBD1 (5 bases). The germline V gene has CDR1 MDHEN and CDR2 SYDVKM. This CDR3 contains 15 residues. Trimming removed 5 bases from V and 7 bases from J, with 20 bases in between. CDR3 coding DNA: TGTGCCAGCAGTGCTACCCCACAGGACGCAAGTGGCTACACCTTC. Its protein product is CASSATPQDASGYTF.

A note on this clonotype: A read error may explain this, as a much larger clone is one base away. The V and J genes are TRBV29-1 and TRBJ1-2; D is possibly TRBD1 (5 bases). The length of the CDR3 is 13 residues. The ends were cut back, 7 bases at V and 4 bases at J, with 16 bases in the middle. Germline values: CDR1 SQVTM, CDR2 ANQGSEA. CDR3 in amino acids: CSADWGTGYGYTF. The CDR3 nucleotides read TGCAGCGCTGACTGGGGGACGGGCTATGGCTACACCTTC.

Comments on this clonotype: This may be a read error: a much more frequent sequence differs by one nucleotide. J is TRBJ2-3 and V is TRBV20-1; D is undetermined. The CDR3 covers 13 residues. V was pared by 0 bases and J by 2 bases, with 6 bases between. CDR1 DFQATT and CDR2 SNEGSKA come from the germline V gene (reference sequence). CDR3 DNA: TGCAGTGCTAGAGACGGAAACACAGATACGCAGTATTTT. It is translated as CSARDGNTDTQYF.

V usage is TRBV14 and J usage is TRBJ2-1; TRBD2 matches at 13 bases. The J call may be wrong; the DNA end is better matched by TRBJ2-7. The V gene's germline CDR1 is SGHDN and CDR2 FVKESK. The CDR3 loop spans 17 amino acids. CDR3 sequence (DNA): TGTGCCAGCAGGGCGACTAGCGGGGGGAGCTCCTACAATGAGCAGTACTTC. Its translation is CASRATSGGSSYNEQYF.

This clonotype came up many times. The genes are TRBV29-1 and TRBJ2-1; no clear D gene. Germline V gives CDR1 SQVTM, CDR2 ANQGSEA. The length of the CDR3 is 11 residues. V lost 5 bases and J 4 bases, leaving 6 bases between the germline ends. The CDR3 nucleotides are TGCAGCGTTACGAGTTACAATGAGCAGTTCTTC. Translating gives CSVTSYNEQFF.

This clonotype has ten or more counts. The genes are TRBV20-1 and TRBJ2-5, with TRBD2 matching over 7 bases. Germline V gene lookup returns CDR1 DFQATT and CDR2 SNEGSKA (reference sequence). The trim removed 0 bases at V and 5 bases at J, leaving 12 bases unmatched. The CDR3 is 16 amino acids. This chain's CDR3 is CSARDLSSGPLETQYF. The CDR3 DNA reads as TGCAGTGCTAGAGATCTGAGTAGCGGGCCCCTCGAGACCCAGTACTTC.

Details on this clonotype: The junction departs from germline at one end; a sequencing error may be responsible. The chain employs TRBV7-2 and TRBJ2-7, with D perhaps TRBD2 (5 bases). The V gene's germline CDR1 is SGHTA and CDR2 FQGNSA. This CDR3 contains 14 residues. The CDR3 sequence: CASGLAMSAYEQYF. In DNA, the CDR3 is TGTGCCAGCGGCTTAGCGATGTCAGCTTACGAGCAGTACTTC. Full variable domain (outside the CDR3, taken from reference TRBV7-2 and TRBJ2-7): GAGVSQSPSNKVTEKGKDVELRCDPISGHTALYWYRQSLGQGLEFLIYFQGNSAPDKSGLPSDRFSAERTGGSVSTLTIQRTQQEDSAVYLCASGLAMSAYEQYFGPGTRLTVT.